This entry lists 31 T cell receptor beta chains sequenced from one sample in a study of CD8+ T cells in alopecia areata. RNA extraction was followed by reverse transcription into cDNA, which acted as the sequencing template. Only in-frame clones appear in the TCRdb table, and some are missing; sequencing was by immunoSEQ multiplex PCR. This sample comprises about 1,700 clones, none seen once only. After pooling, cutaneous lymph node cells were sorted with CD4, CD8alpha, NKG2D, NKG2ACE and other markers. The sequenced sample was CD8+ T cells sorted from a lymph node. These receptors all come from a C3H/HeJ mouse with alopecia areata. This strain's MHC haplotype is H2-k.

There are a few counts of this clone. Gene names refer to mouse genes. The read ends 4 residues early relative to the CDR3; the germline J gene fills the gap. The gene calls are TRBV13-2 and TRBJ2-7; the match to TRBD2 covers 8 bases. J lost 2 bases, V lost 1 base, and 2 bases had no gene match. The CDR3 is 14 residues long. CDR1 NNHNN and CDR2 SYGAGS come from the germline V gene (reference sequence). The DNA read from the CDR3 is TGTGCCAGCGGTGATCTCTGGGGGGCCTAT. Encoded protein: CASGDLWGAY. The CDR3 as a whole reads CASGDLWGAYEQYF.

This clone was observed a handful of times. Gene names follow the mouse nomenclature. The observed sequence ends 4 residues before the CDR3 terminus, with the missing tail filled in from the germline J gene. This chain links TRBV5 with TRBJ2-3; possibly TRBD1 for D (6 bases). Trimming shortened V by 3 bases and J by 0 bases, and 10 bases separated the two germline ends. CDR3 length: 15 amino acids. Germline V gene data show CDR1 as LGHNA and CDR2 as YNLKQL (reference sequence). The CDR3 loop reads CASSHYRVSAETLYF. The sequenced CDR3 bases are TGTGCCAGCAGCCACTACAGGGTTAGTGCAGAA.

This clone was recorded many times. The genes are named according to mouse. Sequencing ends 4 residues short of the CDR3 end; the germline J gene provides the rest. The chain recombines TRBV13-3 with TRBJ2-5; 7 bases align to TRBD2. The CDR3 covers 12 residues. Germline loops: CDR1 NNHDY, CDR2 SYVADS. This CDR3 reads CASSDWGDTQYF. Incomplete CDR3 DNA: TGTGCCAGCAGTGACTGGGGGGAC.

A remark on this clone: Germline and genes: mouse. The read gets to within 4 residues of the CDR3 end, and the germline J gene fills in the rest. The genes are TRBV5 and TRBJ2-5; D possibly corresponds to TRBD2 (7 bases). Per germline, CDR1 LGHNA and CDR2 YNLKQL (reference sequence). The CDR3 consists of 15 residues. V dropped 0 bases and J dropped 2 bases, with 9 bases sitting between them. CDR3 DNA, as far as it was read: TGTGCCAGCAGCCAAGACCGGGGGGCCCAAGAC. Protein sequence: CASSQDRGAQD. In full, the CDR3 reads CASSQDRGAQDTQYF.

This clone was seen many times. Genes and germline come from the mouse. The read finishes 4 residues shy of the CDR3 end, and the germline J gene is used to complete it. The chain has TRBV19 and TRBJ2-1, with D perhaps matching TRBD1 (5 bases). This CDR3 spans 13 amino acids. The V gene's germline CDR1 is FNHDT and CDR2 SITEND (reference sequence). Trimming left V 5 bases short and J 0 bases short, with 6 bases between. CDR3 sequence reads: CASRTVNYAEQFF. The DNA read from the CDR3 is TGTGCCAGCAGGACAGTTAACTATGCT.

This clone occurred many times. Germline and genes here are mouse. Read sequence stops 4 residues before the CDR3 end, and the germline J gene provides the missing end. V is TRBV5 and J is TRBJ2-3, with TRBD1 identical over 7 bases. The CDR3 is 15 amino acids. V lost 4 bases, J lost 0 bases, and 4 bases stayed unmatched. Germline V gene data show CDR1 as LGHNA and CDR2 as YNLKQL (reference sequence). The CDR3 spells CASSPQGSSAETLYF. The part of the CDR3 DNA that was read is TGTGCCAGCAGCCCACAGGGGTCTAGTGCAGAA.

This clone was seen many times. The gene names here belong to mouse. The read gets to within 4 residues of the CDR3 end, and the germline J gene fills in the rest. The rearrangement uses TRBV19 and TRBJ1-2, with D maybe TRBD1 (5 bases). V was cut by 5 bases and J by 0 bases, with 11 bases left in between. The germline V gene has CDR1 FNHDT and CDR2 SITEND (reference sequence). The CDR3 has 14 amino acids. CDR3 bases read: TGTGCCAGCAGCCACGACAGATCAAACTCC. It encodes CASSHDRSNS. The full CDR3 reads CASSHDRSNSDYTF. Full variable domain (rest looked up from reference TRBV19 and TRBJ1-2): GGIITQTPKFLIGQEGQKLTLKCQQNFNHDTMYWYRQDSGKGLRLIYYSITENDLQKGDLSEGYDASREKKSSFSLTVTSAQKNEMAVFLCASSHDRSNSDYTFGSGTRLLVI.

About this clone itself: Gene and germline names: mouse. The read ends 4 residues shy of where the CDR3 ends; the end is completed using the germline J gene. V is TRBV13-3 and J is TRBJ1-1, with D possibly being TRBD1 (6 bases). With 3 bases removed from V and 4 bases from J, the gap between germline ends came to 7 bases. The CDR3 spans 12 residues. CDR1 is NNHDY and CDR2 is SYVADS in the germline V gene. CDR3 DNA, as far as it was read: TGTGCCAGCAGTGGCAGGGGCACA. Translation gives CASSGRGT. The whole CDR3 protein reads CASSGRGTEVFF.

The sample holds many counts of this clone. Gene names and germline refer to mouse. The read terminates 4 residues before the CDR3 end, so the remaining end is supplied by the germline J gene. V gene TRBV19 combines with J gene TRBJ2-1; possible D gene TRBD2, 5 bases. V was clipped by 2 bases and J by 3 bases, with 6 bases between them. CDR3 length equals 13 residues. CDR1 is FNHDT, CDR2 SITEND, per germline (reference sequence). CDR3 sequence: CASSITGYAEQFF. Incomplete CDR3 DNA: TGTGCCAGCAGTATTACTGGCTATGCT.

As regards this clone: Gene names denote mouse genes. The read halts 4 residues ahead of the CDR3 end, with the missing end drawn from the germline J gene. The V and J genes are TRBV5 and TRBJ2-7; unclear D gene. Germline-derived CDR1 and CDR2 are LGHNA and YNLKQL (reference sequence). Between the trimmed V and J ends, which lost 1 base and 0 bases, there was a span of 7 bases. The CDR3 sequence is 14 residues long. CDR3 DNA (partial): TGTGCCAGCAGCCAAGGGTATAGCTCCTAT. It is translated as CASSQGYSSY. The whole CDR3 sequence is CASSQGYSSYEQYF.

This clone was detected many times. The listed genes are named as in mouse. The CDR3 is CASGSGQIQDTQYF. The DNA read from the CDR3 is TGTGCCAGCGGCTCGGGACAAATCCAAGAC. This rearrangement joins TRBV13-2 to TRBJ2-5, with a possible D match to TRBD1 (6 bases). The CDR3 is cut off 4 residues early in the read; its end comes from the germline J gene. CDR3 length equals 14 residues. Germline V gene sequence: CDR1 NNHNN, CDR2 SYGAGS (reference sequence). The V and J ends lost 5 bases and 2 bases respectively, with 12 bases between them.

By its share, this clone is medium-sized. Here the gene names and germline are mouse. The DNA ends 4 residues before the CDR3 does, and the rest of the CDR3 is filled in from the germline J gene. This rearrangement joins TRBV5 to TRBJ2-3; 7 bases are a match to TRBD1. With 6 bases clipped from V and 0 bases from J, the junction kept 3 bases outside the gene matches. Germline loops: CDR1 LGHNA, CDR2 YNLKQL (reference sequence). The CDR3 spans 14 residues. The sequenced part of the CDR3 DNA is TGTGCCAGCAGGGGACAGACTAGTGCAGAA. It translates to CASRGQTSAE. The full CDR3 protein reads CASRGQTSAETLYF.

This clone was recorded at least ten times. Gene names follow the mouse nomenclature. The CDR3 goes on 4 residues after the read ends, and that part is filled in from the germline J gene. This chain connects TRBV17 to TRBJ2-3, with TRBD2 matching 9 bases. The CDR3 extends over 15 amino acids. Germline V CDR1 and CDR2: MNHDT, YYDKIL. The junction had 3 bases not matched to a gene; V was cut back by 5 bases and J by 0 bases. The part of the CDR3 DNA that was read is TGTGCTAGCAGTCCTGGGGGGGGTAGTGCAGAA. Amino acid sequence: CASSPGGGSAE. In full, the CDR3 is CASSPGGGSAETLYF. Using reference TRBV17 and TRBJ2-3 for the parts outside the CDR3, the full variable domain is DTTVKQNPRYKLARVGKPVNLICSQTMNHDTMYWYQKKPNQAPKLLLFYYDKILNREADTFEKFQSSRPNNSFCSLYIGSAGLEYSAMYLCASSPGGGSAETLYFGSGTRLTVL.

This clone was seen more than once but under ten times. Gene names refer to mouse genes. The read is 4 residues too short to cover the CDR3 end, so that end is filled in from the germline J gene. V usage is TRBV13-2 and J usage is TRBJ2-3, with D possibly TRBD2 on 7 matching bases. This CDR3 contains 16 residues. Deletions cut 0 bases from V and 1 base from J, with 12 bases between. Germline CDR1 NNHNN, CDR2 SYGAGS (reference sequence). The chain's CDR3 is CASGDEGGEGAETLYF. Partial CDR3 DNA: TGTGCCAGCGGTGATGAGGGGGGCGAAGGTGCAGAA.

Only a few counts were recorded for this clone. Gene names are the mouse ones. The read is 4 residues too short to cover the CDR3 end, so that end is filled in from the germline J gene. The V and J genes are TRBV29 and TRBJ1-1; 8 bases fit TRBD1. The CDR3 loop spans 13 amino acids. Germline V CDR1 and CDR2: MSHET, SYDVDS. The sequenced CDR3 bases are TGTGCTAGCAGTCCGGGACAGGTGACA. Translation gives CASSPGQVT. The entire CDR3 reads CASSPGQVTEVFF. The full variable domain, with the rest looked up from reference TRBV29 and TRBJ1-1, is DMKVTQMPRYLIKRMGENVLLECGQDMSHETMYWYRQDPGLGLQLIYISYDVDSNSEGDIPKGYRVSRKKREHFSLILDSAKTNQTSVYFCASSPGQVTEVFFGKGTRLTVV.

Note on this clone: The genes are named according to mouse. The part of the CDR3 DNA that was read is TGTGCCAGCAGCCAACAGGGTACCGGG. This translates into CASSQQGTG. The complete CDR3 protein is CASSQQGTGQLYF. The J gene is TRBJ2-2, the V gene TRBV5; a possible D gene is TRBD1 (5 bases). The CDR3 end is not reached by the read, which stops 4 residues before it; the germline J gene fills it in. The length of the CDR3 is 13 residues. CDR1 and CDR2 from the germline V gene are LGHNA and YNLKQL (reference sequence). V shed 2 bases and J shed 5 bases, with 6 bases lying between them.

This clone appeared a few times. Genes and germline are mouse. The covered CDR3 bases are TGTGCCTGGAGCCGACTGGGGGGCCAAGAC. Residues: CAWSRLGGQD. The whole CDR3 sequence reads CAWSRLGGQDTQYF. The rearrangement joins TRBV31 to TRBJ2-5, with 10 bases fitting TRBD2. Read sequence stops 4 residues before the CDR3 end, and the germline J gene provides the missing end. With V trimmed by 3 bases and J by 2 bases, 2 bases remained unmatched. The CDR3 spans 14 residues. Germline values: CDR1 GKSSPN, CDR2 SITVG.

Comment on this clone: Germline and genes here are mouse. The read gets to within 4 residues of the CDR3 end, and the germline J gene fills in the rest. The genes are TRBV13-3 and TRBJ2-5, with TRBD1 as a possible D gene (6 bases). Trimming removed 3 bases from V and 0 bases from J, with 11 bases in between. This CDR3 comprises 15 residues. Germline V lookup: CDR1 NNHDY, CDR2 SYVADS. The covered CDR3 bases are TGTGCCAGCAGTGGCGGGACAATTAACCAAGAC. It specifies CASSGGTINQD. From start to end, the CDR3 is CASSGGTINQDTQYF. Supplemented by reference TRBV13-3 and TRBJ2-5, the full variable domain reads EAAVTQSPRSKVAVTGGKVTLSCHQTNNHDYMYWYRQDTGHGLRLIHYSYVADSTEKGDIPDGYKASRPSQENFSLILELASLSQTAVYFCASSGGTINQDTQYFGPGTRLLVL.

This clone was seen at least ten times. Gene names denote mouse genes. The read ends 4 residues shy of where the CDR3 ends; the end is completed using the germline J gene. This specimen includes other DNA sequences encoding the same CDR3. The V and J genes are TRBV13-3 and TRBJ2-7; D is unresolved. Trimming cost V 0 bases and J 1 base, with 5 bases left between them. Germline V CDR1 and CDR2: NNHDY, SYVADS. The CDR3 is 13 residues long. The sequenced part of the CDR3 DNA is TGTGCCAGCAGTGATGAGGGTTCCTAT. This codes for CASSDEGSY. The full CDR3 sequence reads CASSDEGSYEQYF.

By sample fraction, this clone is medium-sized. Mouse germline and gene names are used. The CDR3 end is not reached by the read, which stops 4 residues before it; the germline J gene fills it in. The gene calls are TRBV1 and TRBJ2-5; TRBD1 is a possible D gene (5 bases). The CDR3 totals 16 residues. Trimming took 0 bases from V and 0 from J, leaving 10 bases between them. CDR1 is NSQYPW, CDR2 LRSPGD, per germline (reference sequence). CDR3 DNA (partial): TGCACCTGCAGTGCAGAAAGGGGTCTTAACCAAGAC. Amino acids: CTCSAERGLNQD. The full CDR3 sequence reads CTCSAERGLNQDTQYF.

About this clone itself: Genes and germline come from the mouse. The chain's CDR3 is CASSQEGDNANTEVFF. Partial CDR3 DNA: TGTGCCAGCAGCCAAGAGGGGGACAATGCAAACACA. The J gene is TRBJ1-1, the V gene TRBV5, with D maybe TRBD1 (6 bases). The missing CDR3 end, 4 residues past where the read stops, is filled in from the germline J gene. Trimming shortened V by 0 bases and J by 0 bases, and 11 bases separated the two germline ends. Per germline, CDR1 LGHNA and CDR2 YNLKQL (reference sequence). The CDR3 has 16 residues.

This clone was counted at least ten times. These gene names are mouse names. The read ends 4 residues before the CDR3 terminus; that terminus is restored from the germline J gene. The gene calls are TRBV1 and TRBJ2-2, with D hard to call. CDR3 length: 12 amino acids. The germline V and J ends were trimmed by 5 bases and 2 bases, with 3 bases remaining between them. Germline CDR1 reads NSQYPW; CDR2 reads LRSPGD (reference sequence). This chain's CDR3 is CTCSLNTGQLYF. CDR3 DNA (partial): TGCACCTGCAGTCTCAACACCGGG.

This clone has more than one count but fewer than ten. The gene symbols are mouse symbols. The read ends 4 residues shy of where the CDR3 ends; the end is completed using the germline J gene. V usage is TRBV31 and J usage is TRBJ1-1; D possibly corresponds to TRBD1 (6 bases). Germline CDR1 GKSSPN, CDR2 SITVG. This CDR3 has 14 residues. CDR3 sequence: CAWSLRGAYTEVFF. The part of the CDR3 DNA that was read is TGTGCCTGGAGTCTAAGGGGGGCATATACA.

By its share, this clone is large. Gene and germline names: mouse. The CDR3 end is not reached by the read, which stops 4 residues before it; the germline J gene fills it in. The genes are TRBV13-3 and TRBJ1-2; 9 bases agree with TRBD1. J gave up 3 bases and V 4 bases, and 4 bases lay outside the gene matches. The length of the CDR3 is 14 residues. CDR1 is NNHDY, CDR2 SYVADS, per germline. CDR3 DNA (partial): TGTGCCAGCAGTCGGGACAGGGAGGACTCC. Protein product: CASSRDREDS. The entire CDR3 sequence reads CASSRDREDSDYTF.

Remarks on this clone: Any gene name here is a mouse gene name. The read stops 4 residues short of the end of the CDR3; the missing end is completed from the germline J gene. V usage is TRBV13-1 and J usage is TRBJ2-1, with 7 bases lining up with TRBD2. V was pared by 0 bases and J by 3 bases, with 3 bases of the junction left unmatched. Germline CDR1 and CDR2: NSHNY and SYGAGN. The CDR3 totals 15 residues. The covered CDR3 bases are TGTGCCAGCAGTGATGCACTGGGGATCTATGCT. Protein: CASSDALGIYA. In full, the CDR3 is CASSDALGIYAEQFF.

This clone was observed many times. Genes here carry mouse names. The read stops 4 residues short of the end of the CDR3; the missing end is completed from the germline J gene. The chain couples TRBV19 to TRBJ2-2, with 7 bases matching TRBD1. Germline-derived CDR1 and CDR2 are FNHDT and SITEND (reference sequence). V trimming: 5 bases; J trimming: 4 bases; junction bases outside the gene matches: 11. This CDR3 is built from 16 residues. CDR3 DNA, as far as it was read: TGTGCCAGCAGGCCTCCAGGGGGAGAGGGCACCGGG. Translation gives CASRPPGGEGTG. The full CDR3 sequence reads CASRPPGGEGTGQLYF.

This clone was seen a few times. Gene and germline names: mouse. The read ends 4 residues early relative to the CDR3; the germline J gene fills the gap. The chain combines TRBV31 with TRBJ1-1; D ambiguous. Per the germline V gene, CDR1 is GKSSPN and CDR2 is SITVG. Trimming took off 1 base at V and 3 bases at J, with 9 bases between the two ends. There are 13 residues in the CDR3. The part of the CDR3 DNA that was read is TGTGCCTGGAGTCCGGAGAGGGACACA. The encoded protein is CAWSPERDT. From start to end, the CDR3 is CAWSPERDTEVFF. Full variable domain (rest looked up from reference TRBV31 and TRBJ1-1): AQTIHQWPVAEIKAVGSPLSLGCTIKGKSSPNLYWYWQATGGTLQQLFYSITVGQVESVVQLNLSASRPKDDQFILSTEKLLLSHSGFYLCAWSPERDTEVFFGKGTRLTVV.

In this sample, this clone turned up many times. The gene names given are mouse names. Coverage ceases 3 residues before the CDR3 finishes, and the germline J gene fills in the end. The chain recombines TRBV13-3 with TRBJ1-6, with D uncertain. TRBJ1-6 is an open reading frame, and its role is uncertain. The germline gives CDR1 NNHDY, CDR2 SYVADS. Trimming shortened V by 0 bases and J by 2 bases, and 12 bases separated the two germline ends. CDR3 length: 17 residues. The CDR3 bases that were read are TGTGCCAGCAGTGATGCAGTGGGGAAGCCCTATAATTCGCCC. It yields the protein CASSDAVGKPYNSP. The complete CDR3 reads CASSDAVGKPYNSPLYF.

This clone is classed as medium-sized (0.01 to 0.1%). Gene names are the mouse ones. The CDR3 loop is CTCSGLGAGYAEQFF. CDR3 DNA (partial): TGCACCTGCAGTGGACTGGGGGCCGGCTATGCT. This chain uses TRBV1 with TRBJ2-1, with 9 positions matching TRBD2. The read terminates 4 residues before the CDR3 end, so the remaining end is supplied by the germline J gene. The CDR3 covers 15 residues. V lost 4 bases to trimming and J lost 3 bases; unmatched junction nucleotides: 4. CDR1 and CDR2 from the germline V gene are NSQYPW and LRSPGD (reference sequence). The entire variable domain, with the rest obtained from reference TRBV1 and TRBJ2-1, is as follows: VTLLEQNPRWRLVPRGQAVNLRCILKNSQYPWMSWYQQDLQKQLQWLFTLRSPGDKEVKSLPGADYLATRVTDTELRLQVANMSQGRTLYCTCSGLGAGYAEQFFGPGTRLTVL.

This clone has at least ten counts. Gene names denote mouse genes. The read terminates 4 residues ahead of where the CDR3 ends, so the germline J gene completes it. The chain couples TRBV13-2 to TRBJ2-7; maybe TRBD2 (5 bases). CDR3 length: 13 residues. The germline CDR1 and CDR2 sequences are NNHNN and SYGAGS (reference sequence). With 0 bases removed from V and 3 bases from J, the gap between germline ends came to 7 bases. CDR3 loop: CASGDAGLYEQYF. CDR3 DNA (partial): TGTGCCAGCGGTGATGCCGGACTCTAT.

This clone was counted at least ten times. Gene names denote mouse genes. The DNA read from the CDR3 is TGTGCTAGCAGTCGCTGGGGGAACCAAGAC. Translating it yields CASSRWGNQD. The whole CDR3 sequence is CASSRWGNQDTQYF. The V call is TRBV17, the J call TRBJ2-5; 7 bases map to TRBD2. The observed sequence ends 4 residues before the CDR3 terminus, with the missing tail filled in from the germline J gene. V trimming: 5 bases; J trimming: 0 bases; junction bases outside the gene matches: 2. This CDR3 is 14 amino acids long. Germline CDR1 MNHDT, CDR2 YYDKIL.